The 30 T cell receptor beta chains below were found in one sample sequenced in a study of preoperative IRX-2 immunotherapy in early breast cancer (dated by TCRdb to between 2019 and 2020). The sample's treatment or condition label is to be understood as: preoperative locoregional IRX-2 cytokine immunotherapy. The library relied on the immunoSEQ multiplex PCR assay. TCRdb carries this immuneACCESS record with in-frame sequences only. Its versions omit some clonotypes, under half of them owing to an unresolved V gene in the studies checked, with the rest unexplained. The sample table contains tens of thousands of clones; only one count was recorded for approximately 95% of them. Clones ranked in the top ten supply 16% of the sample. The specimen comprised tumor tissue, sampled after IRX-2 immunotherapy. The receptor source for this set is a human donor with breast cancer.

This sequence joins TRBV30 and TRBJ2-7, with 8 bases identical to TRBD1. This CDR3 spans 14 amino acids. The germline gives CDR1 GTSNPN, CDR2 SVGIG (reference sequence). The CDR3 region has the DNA TGTGCTCTTGGACAGGGATCCATCTCCTACGAGCAGTACTTC. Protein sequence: CALGQGSISYEQYF.

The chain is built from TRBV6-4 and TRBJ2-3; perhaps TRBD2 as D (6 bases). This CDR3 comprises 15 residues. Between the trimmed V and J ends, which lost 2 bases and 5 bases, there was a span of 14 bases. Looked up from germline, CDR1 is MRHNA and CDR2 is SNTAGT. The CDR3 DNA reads TGTGCCAGCAGTGACAAATCGGGGGAAGGAGATACGCAGTATTTT. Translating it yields CASSDKSGEGDTQYF.

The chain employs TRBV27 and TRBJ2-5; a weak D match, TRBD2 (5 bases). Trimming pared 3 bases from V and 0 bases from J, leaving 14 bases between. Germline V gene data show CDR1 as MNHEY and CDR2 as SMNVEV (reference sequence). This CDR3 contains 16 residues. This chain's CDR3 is CASSFTSFGNQETQYF. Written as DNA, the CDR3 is TGTGCCAGCAGTTTCACCTCGTTCGGGAACCAAGAGACCCAGTACTTC.

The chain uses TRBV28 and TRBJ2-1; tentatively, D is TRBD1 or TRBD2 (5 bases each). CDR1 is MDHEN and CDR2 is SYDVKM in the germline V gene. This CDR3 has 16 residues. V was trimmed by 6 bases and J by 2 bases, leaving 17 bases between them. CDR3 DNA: TGTGCCAGCAGGCTGTTGGGACGGAAGACCTACAATGAGCAGTTCTTC. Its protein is CASRLLGRKTYNEQFF.

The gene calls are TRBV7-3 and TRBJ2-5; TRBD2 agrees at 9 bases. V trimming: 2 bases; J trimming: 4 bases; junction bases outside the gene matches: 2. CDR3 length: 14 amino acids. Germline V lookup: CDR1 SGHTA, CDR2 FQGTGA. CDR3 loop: CASSLGAGGETQYF. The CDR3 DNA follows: TGTGCCAGCAGCTTAGGAGCGGGGGGAGAGACCCAGTACTTC.

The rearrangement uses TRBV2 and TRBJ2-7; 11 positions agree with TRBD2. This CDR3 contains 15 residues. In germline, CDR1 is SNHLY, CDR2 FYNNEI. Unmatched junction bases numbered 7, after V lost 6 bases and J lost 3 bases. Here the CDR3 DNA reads TGTGCCAGCAGAACAGGGACTAGCGGACTCTACGAGCAGTACTTC. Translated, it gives CASRTGTSGLYEQYF. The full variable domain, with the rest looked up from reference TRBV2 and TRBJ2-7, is EPEVTQTPSHQVTQMGQEVILRCVPISNHLYFYWYRQILGQKVEFLVSFYNNEISEKSEIFDDQFSVERPDGSNFTLKIRSTKLEDSAMYFCASRTGTSGLYEQYFGPGTRLTVT.

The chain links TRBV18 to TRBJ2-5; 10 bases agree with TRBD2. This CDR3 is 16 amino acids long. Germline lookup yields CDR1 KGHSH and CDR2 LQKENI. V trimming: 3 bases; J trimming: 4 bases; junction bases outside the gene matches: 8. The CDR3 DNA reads TGTGCCAGCTCACCCACAGCGGGGGGGCCTATAGAGACCCAGTACTTC. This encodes CASSPTAGGPIETQYF.

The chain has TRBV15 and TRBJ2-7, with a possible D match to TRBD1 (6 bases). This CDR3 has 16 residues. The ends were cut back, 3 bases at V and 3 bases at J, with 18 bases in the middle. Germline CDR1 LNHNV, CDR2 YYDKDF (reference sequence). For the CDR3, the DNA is TGTGCCACCAGCAGGGGCGGCGCAGGGGATCTCTACGAGCAGTACTTC. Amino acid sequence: CATSRGGAGDLYEQYF. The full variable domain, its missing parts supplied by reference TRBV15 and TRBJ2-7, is DAMVIQNPRYQVTQFGKPVTLSCSQTLNHNVMYWYQQKSSQAPKLLFHYYDKDFNNEADTPDNFQSRRPNTSFCFLDIRSPGLGDTAMYLCATSRGGAGDLYEQYFGPGTRLTVT.

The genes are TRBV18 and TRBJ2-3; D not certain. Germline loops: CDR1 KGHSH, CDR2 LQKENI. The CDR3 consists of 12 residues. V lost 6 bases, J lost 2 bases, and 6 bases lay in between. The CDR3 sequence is CASSTVTDTQYF. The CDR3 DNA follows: TGTGCCAGCTCCACAGTCACAGATACGCAGTATTTT.

CDR3 nucleotide sequence: TGTGCCCAGAGCGGACAACCCACAGATACGCAGTATTTT. It translates to CAQSGQPTDTQYF. This chain connects TRBV6-1 to TRBJ2-3; D might be TRBD1 or TRBD2, each matching 5 bases. V was pared by 11 bases and J by 2 bases, with 14 bases between. Per the germline V gene, CDR1 is MNHNS and CDR2 is SASEGT. This CDR3 is 13 amino acids long.

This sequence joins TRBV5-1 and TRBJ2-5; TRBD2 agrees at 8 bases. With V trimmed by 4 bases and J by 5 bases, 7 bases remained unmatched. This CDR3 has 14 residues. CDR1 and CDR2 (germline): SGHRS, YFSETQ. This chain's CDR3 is CASSPGGGLETQYF. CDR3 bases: TGCGCCAGCAGCCCGGGAGGGGGTCTCGAGACCCAGTACTTC.

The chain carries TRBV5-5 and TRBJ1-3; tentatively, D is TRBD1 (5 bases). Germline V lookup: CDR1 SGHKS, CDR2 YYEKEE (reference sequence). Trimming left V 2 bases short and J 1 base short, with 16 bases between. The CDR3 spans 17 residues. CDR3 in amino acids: CASSLYSGYSSGNTIYF. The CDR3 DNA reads TGTGCCAGCAGCTTATACTCAGGGTATTCGTCTGGAAACACCATATATTTT.

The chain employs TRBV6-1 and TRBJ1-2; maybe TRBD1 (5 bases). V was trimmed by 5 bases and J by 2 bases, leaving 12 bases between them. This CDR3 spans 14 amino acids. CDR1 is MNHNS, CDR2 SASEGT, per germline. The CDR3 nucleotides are TGTGCCAGCAGTCGCAGGGAATCCAACTATGGCTACACCTTC. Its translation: CASSRRESNYGYTF.

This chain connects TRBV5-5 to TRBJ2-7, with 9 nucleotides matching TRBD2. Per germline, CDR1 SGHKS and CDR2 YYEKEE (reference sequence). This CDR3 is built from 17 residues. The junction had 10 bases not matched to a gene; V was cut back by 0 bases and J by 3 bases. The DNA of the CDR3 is TGTGCCAGCAGCTTGGCCCTGGACGGACTAGCGCTCTACGAGCAGTACTTC. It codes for CASSLALDGLALYEQYF.

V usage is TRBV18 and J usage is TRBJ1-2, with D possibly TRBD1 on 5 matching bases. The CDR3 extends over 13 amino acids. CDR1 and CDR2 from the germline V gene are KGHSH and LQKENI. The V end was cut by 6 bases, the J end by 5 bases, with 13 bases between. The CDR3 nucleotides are TGTGCCAGCTCTCCGGGACTTCAATATGGCTACACCTTC. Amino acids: CASSPGLQYGYTF.

The CDR3 coding sequence is TGTGCCATACAGGGTAGAACAGATACGCAGTATTTT. Translating gives CAIQGRTDTQYF. V is TRBV10-3 and J is TRBJ2-3; tentative D call: TRBD1 (6 bases). From germline, CDR1 is ENHRY and CDR2 SYGVKD. V lost 9 bases, J lost 3 bases, and 10 bases lay in between. This CDR3 has 12 amino acids.

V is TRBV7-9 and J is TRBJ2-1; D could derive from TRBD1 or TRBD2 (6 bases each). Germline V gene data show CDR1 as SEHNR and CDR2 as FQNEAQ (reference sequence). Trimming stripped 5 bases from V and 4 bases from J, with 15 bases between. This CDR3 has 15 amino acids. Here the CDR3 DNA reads TGTGCCAGCAGCCCCGGTCCGGGGGCATACAATGAGCAGTTCTTC. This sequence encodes CASSPGPGAYNEQFF.

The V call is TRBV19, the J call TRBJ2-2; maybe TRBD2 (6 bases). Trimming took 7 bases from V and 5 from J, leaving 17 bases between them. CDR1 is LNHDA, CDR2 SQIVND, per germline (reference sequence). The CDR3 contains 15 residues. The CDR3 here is CASNLAGGSTGELFF. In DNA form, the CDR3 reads TGTGCCAGTAACCTGGCTGGAGGGAGTACCGGGGAGCTGTTTTTT.

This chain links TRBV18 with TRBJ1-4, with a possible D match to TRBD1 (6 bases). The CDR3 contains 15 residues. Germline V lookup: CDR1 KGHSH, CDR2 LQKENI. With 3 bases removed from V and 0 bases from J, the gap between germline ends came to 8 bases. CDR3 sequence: CASSPRQATNEKLFF. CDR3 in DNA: TGTGCCAGCTCACCCCGACAGGCAACTAATGAAAAACTGTTTTTT.

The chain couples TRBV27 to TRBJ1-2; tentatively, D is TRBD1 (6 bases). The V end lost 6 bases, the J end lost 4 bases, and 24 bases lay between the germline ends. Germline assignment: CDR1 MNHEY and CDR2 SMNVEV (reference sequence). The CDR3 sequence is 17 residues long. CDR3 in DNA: TGTGCCAGCAGAGAATCCAGCCGGGGGGCCCCTTCCTATGGCTACACCTTC. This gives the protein CASRESSRGAPSYGYTF.

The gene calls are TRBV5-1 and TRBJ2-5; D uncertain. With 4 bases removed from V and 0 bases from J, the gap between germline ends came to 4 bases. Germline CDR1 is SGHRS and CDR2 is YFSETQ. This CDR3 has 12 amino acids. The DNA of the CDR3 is TGCGCCAGCAGCCAACACCAAGAGACCCAGTACTTC. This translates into CASSQHQETQYF.

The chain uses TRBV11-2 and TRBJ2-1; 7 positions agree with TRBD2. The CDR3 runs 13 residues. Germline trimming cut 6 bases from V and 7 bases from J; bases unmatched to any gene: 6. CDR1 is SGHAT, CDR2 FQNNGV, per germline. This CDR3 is CASRSTSMNEQFF. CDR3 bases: TGTGCCAGCAGATCGACTAGCATGAATGAGCAGTTCTTC.

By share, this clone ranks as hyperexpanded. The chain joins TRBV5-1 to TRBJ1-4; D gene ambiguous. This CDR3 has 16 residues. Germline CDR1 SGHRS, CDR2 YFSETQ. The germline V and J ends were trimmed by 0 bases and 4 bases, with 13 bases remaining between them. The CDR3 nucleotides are TGCGCCAGCAGCTTGGAAGGCTCCCCGGGTAATGAAAAACTGTTTTTT. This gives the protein CASSLEGSPGNEKLFF.

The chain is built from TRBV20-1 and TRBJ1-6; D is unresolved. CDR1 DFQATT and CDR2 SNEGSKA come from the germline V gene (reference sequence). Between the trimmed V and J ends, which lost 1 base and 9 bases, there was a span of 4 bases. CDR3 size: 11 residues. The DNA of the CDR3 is TGCAGTGCTAGAGTTGCTTCACCCCTCCACTTT. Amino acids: CSARVASPLHF.

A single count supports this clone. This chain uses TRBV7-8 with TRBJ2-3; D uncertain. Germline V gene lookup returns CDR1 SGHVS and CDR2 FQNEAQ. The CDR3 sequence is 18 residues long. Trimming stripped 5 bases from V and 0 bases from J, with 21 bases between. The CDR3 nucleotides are TGTGCCAGCAGCCTAGGTCGAATTAGCCGCCCTAGCACAGATACGCAGTATTTT. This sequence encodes CASSLGRISRPSTDTQYF.

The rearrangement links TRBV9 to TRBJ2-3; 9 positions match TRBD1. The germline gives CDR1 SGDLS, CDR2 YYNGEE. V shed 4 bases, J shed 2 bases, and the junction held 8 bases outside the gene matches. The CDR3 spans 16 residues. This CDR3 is CASSLLTGGYTDTQYF. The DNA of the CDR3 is TGTGCCAGCAGCCTATTGACAGGGGGATACACAGATACGCAGTATTTT.

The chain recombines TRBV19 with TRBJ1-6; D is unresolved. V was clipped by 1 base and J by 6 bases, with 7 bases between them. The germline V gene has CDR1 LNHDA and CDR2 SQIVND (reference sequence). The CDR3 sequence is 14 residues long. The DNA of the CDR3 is TGTGCCAGTAGTATAGTGGGAACTAATTCACCCCTCCACTTT. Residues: CASSIVGTNSPLHF. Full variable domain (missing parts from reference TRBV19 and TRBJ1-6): DGGITQSPKYLFRKEGQNVTLSCEQNLNHDAMYWYRQDPGQGLRLIYYSQIVNDFQKGDIAEGYSVSREKKESFPLTVTSAQKNPTAFYLCASSIVGTNSPLHFGNGTRLTVT.

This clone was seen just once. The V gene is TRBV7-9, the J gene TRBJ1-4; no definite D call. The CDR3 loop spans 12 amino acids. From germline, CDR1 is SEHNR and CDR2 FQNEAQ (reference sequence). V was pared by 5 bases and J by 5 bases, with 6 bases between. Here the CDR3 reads CASSPKNEKLFF. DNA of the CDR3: TGTGCCAGCAGCCCTAAAAATGAAAAACTGTTTTTT.

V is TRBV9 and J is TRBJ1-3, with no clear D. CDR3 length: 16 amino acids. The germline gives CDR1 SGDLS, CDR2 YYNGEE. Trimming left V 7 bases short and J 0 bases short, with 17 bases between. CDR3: CASSGNKAISGNTIYF. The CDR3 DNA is TGTGCCAGCTCGGGGAACAAGGCGATCTCTGGAAACACCATATATTTT.

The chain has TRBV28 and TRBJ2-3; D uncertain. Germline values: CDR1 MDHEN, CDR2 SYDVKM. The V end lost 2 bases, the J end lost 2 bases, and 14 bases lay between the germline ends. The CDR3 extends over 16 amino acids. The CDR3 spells CASSLRWVSNTDTQYF. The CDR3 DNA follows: TGTGCCAGCAGTTTACGGTGGGTCAGCAACACAGATACGCAGTATTTT.